This TCR beta chain was recorded in a study of T-cell reconstitution after alpha-beta-depleted transplantation in children. This clonotype has at least ten counts. V trimming: 5 bases; J trimming: 9 bases; junction bases outside the gene matches: 5. From germline, CDR1 is MDHEN and CDR2 SYDVKM. This CDR3 contains 12 residues. Unique molecular identifiers were built into the TCRbeta library. Each CDR3 protein is one row after TCRdb ran MiXCR on the PCR reads. The data show some 240,000 distinct CDR3 sequences, approximately 9.9% seen once. The rearrangement uses TRBV28 and TRBJ1-1; the match to TRBD1 covers 8 bases. Source: PBMCs from the stem cell graft donor, taken from the stem cell graft. The receptor comes from a human donor who donated a stem cell graft to a child with SCID. The chain's CDR3 is CASSGTGRKAFF. DNA of the CDR3: TGTGCCAGCAGTGGGACAGGAAGGAAAGCTTTCTTT.